These 27 T cell receptor beta chains originate from one sample sequenced in a study of shared clonotypes between healthy human individuals (dated by TCRdb to about 2020). Library generation was performed with the immunoSEQ multiplex PCR assay. Drawn from immuneACCESS, this table holds only the in-frame rearrangements with V and J called that TCRdb kept. Clones are partly lost; checked studies trace under half to an unresolved V gene and leave the rest unexplained. Present in this sample are approximately 1.4 million clones, about 98% of which were seen just once. Together, the top ten hold 0.45% of the sample. Sequencing was carried out using naive CD4+ T cells sorted from blood. In light of the paper, this sample's cell subset or site label describes: CD45RA+ positively selected. Receptors were obtained from a man in his thirties or forties in good health.

This chain joins TRBV29-1 and TRBJ2-3; the D is unclear. V lost 7 bases to trimming and J lost 0 bases, with 11 bases between them. Germline CDR1 SQVTM, CDR2 ANQGSEA. The CDR3 has 13 amino acids. The CDR3 region is CSDQWASTDTQYF. The CDR3 DNA reads TGCAGCGATCAATGGGCGAGCACAGATACGCAGTATTTT.

The table lists this clone with a count of one. Within the sample, other DNA sequences also encode this same CDR3. The chain is built from TRBV9 and TRBJ2-1; TRBD2 matches 12 bases. The CDR3 runs 15 residues. CDR1 SGDLS and CDR2 YYNGEE come from the germline V gene. Trimming removed 2 bases from V and 4 bases from J; junction bases left unmatched: 1. CDR3 in DNA: TGTGCCAGCAGCGTTCTAGCGGGAGGGTACAATGAGCAGTTCTTC. It yields the protein CASSVLAGGYNEQFF.

This chain joins TRBV6-5 and TRBJ2-1, with D perhaps TRBD2 (5 bases). The germline V gene encodes CDR1 MNHEY and CDR2 SVGAGI. The V end was cut by 0 bases, the J end by 6 bases, with 15 bases between. This CDR3 is 16 amino acids long. CDR3 DNA: TGTGCCAGCAGTTACTCAGGGATCCGGGAATTCAATGAGCAGTTCTTC. Amino acids: CASSYSGIREFNEQFF.

This chain connects TRBV5-1 to TRBJ2-1, with 9 bases that match TRBD2. V gave up 3 bases and J gave up 6 bases; unmatched junction bases: 7. Germline V gives CDR1 SGHRS, CDR2 YFSETQ. The CDR3 covers 15 residues. CDR3 region: CASSWGLADINEQFF. The CDR3 nucleotides read TGCGCCAGCAGCTGGGGACTAGCTGACATCAATGAGCAGTTCTTC.

The chain uses TRBV7-2 and TRBJ2-7, with TRBD2 matching over 10 bases. Germline CDR1 reads SGHTA; CDR2 reads FQGNSA. V lost 7 bases to trimming and J lost 6 bases; unmatched junction nucleotides: 9. The length of the CDR3 is 14 residues. CDR3 amino acids: CASNPTSGIGEQYF. The CDR3 nucleotides are TGTGCCAGCAACCCAACTAGCGGGATAGGCGAGCAGTACTTC.

The chain uses TRBV7-2 and TRBJ2-7, with TRBD2 as a possible D gene (6 bases). CDR3 length: 13 amino acids. Germline lookup yields CDR1 SGHTA and CDR2 FQGNSA. Trimming stripped 4 bases from V and 6 bases from J, with 13 bases between. CDR3 in DNA: TGTGCCAGCAGCTCTAGACTAGGCGGCGAGCAGTACTTC. It codes for CASSSRLGGEQYF.

In regard to this clone: The same CDR3 is also encoded by other DNA sequences in this sample. This rearrangement joins TRBV19 to TRBJ1-3; unclear D gene. The CDR3 covers 13 residues. Germline V gives CDR1 LNHDA, CDR2 SQIVND (reference sequence). Deletions cut 6 bases from V and 0 bases from J, with 6 bases between. The CDR3 nucleotides are TGTGCCAGTAGGTCAGTCTCTGGAAACACCATATATTTT. It specifies CASRSVSGNTIYF.

This clone was observed a single time. The chain links TRBV6-6 to TRBJ2-7; D unclear. CDR1 and CDR2 (germline): MNHNY, SVGAGI (reference sequence). The CDR3 has 12 amino acids. V was clipped by 5 bases and J by 3 bases, with 8 bases between them. DNA for the CDR3: TGTGCCAGCAGTAGTAAGGGCTACGAGCAGTACTTC. Its protein is CASSSKGYEQYF.

A note on this clone: The sample holds other DNA sequences that translate to the same CDR3. The J gene is TRBJ1-4, the V gene TRBV18; D gene ambiguous. V dropped 3 bases and J dropped 7 bases, with 6 bases sitting between them. Germline V gene data show CDR1 as KGHSH and CDR2 as LQKENI. This CDR3 contains 12 residues. CDR3 amino acids: CASSPRGEKLFF. In nucleotides, the CDR3 is TGTGCCAGCTCACCCCGTGGTGAAAAACTGTTTTTT.

This clone was seen a single time. The chain links TRBV2 to TRBJ2-7; a weak D match, TRBD1 (6 bases). Germline CDR1 reads SNHLY; CDR2 reads FYNNEI. Trimming took off 7 bases at V and 6 bases at J, with 13 bases between the two ends. CDR3 size: 12 residues. CDR3 sequence reads: CASKGDSREQYF. The DNA of the CDR3 is TGTGCCAGCAAGGGGGATAGCCGCGAGCAGTACTTC.

The chain has TRBV15 and TRBJ2-5; D is unclear. V was clipped by 1 base and J by 1 base, with 13 bases between them. This CDR3 comprises 16 residues. Germline lookup yields CDR1 LNHNV and CDR2 YYDKDF (reference sequence). The CDR3 DNA follows: TGTGCCACCAGCAGAGGGCTTAGTCAGAGCCAAGAGACCCAGTACTTC. Protein: CATSRGLSQSQETQYF.

The rearrangement links TRBV6-6 to TRBJ1-5; 8 nucleotides align to TRBD1. This CDR3 has 16 amino acids. CDR1 MNHNY and CDR2 SVGAGI come from the germline V gene (reference sequence). Trimming took 3 bases from V and 4 from J; bases not matched to a gene: 8. The CDR3 here is CASSYKTGGYNQPQHF. CDR3 sequence (DNA): TGTGCCAGCAGTTATAAAACAGGGGGGTATAATCAGCCCCAGCATTTT.

The rearrangement uses TRBV6-6 and TRBJ2-3; D not certain. Trimming removed 5 bases from V and 6 bases from J, with 9 bases in between. Per the germline V gene, CDR1 is MNHNY and CDR2 is SVGAGI (reference sequence). The CDR3 length is 12 residues. The CDR3 loop is CASSKPLDTQYF. The CDR3 DNA reads as TGTGCCAGCAGTAAGCCTTTGGATACGCAGTATTTT.

The chain joins TRBV5-1 to TRBJ2-3; 10 bases are shared with TRBD1. Losses at the gene ends were 0 bases for V and 0 bases for J; bases not matched to a gene: 7. From germline, CDR1 is SGHRS and CDR2 YFSETQ. This CDR3 has 18 amino acids. The CDR3 nucleotides are TGCGCCAGCAGCTTGGGACAGGGGGCTCCCCCTAGCACAGATACGCAGTATTTT. This gives the protein CASSLGQGAPPSTDTQYF.

This clone has just one count. The chain joins TRBV5-4 to TRBJ2-3; 9 nucleotides line up with TRBD2. Germline CDR1 is SGHNT and CDR2 is YYREEE (reference sequence). V lost 3 bases, J lost 3 bases, and 5 bases stayed unmatched. The CDR3 runs to 15 residues. Written as DNA, the CDR3 is TGTGCCAGCAGCTCCCCCGCGGGAGGGACAGATACGCAGTATTTT. Its protein is CASSSPAGGTDTQYF.

The chain has TRBV25-1 and TRBJ1-3, with D hard to call. The CDR3 length is 17 residues. The germline CDR1 and CDR2 sequences are MGHDK and SYGVNS. V was clipped by 4 bases and J by 4 bases, with 20 bases between them. Here the CDR3 DNA reads TGTGCCAGCAGTGCCCTCAAGGGAGGACGAGGGGGAAACACCATATATTTT. Translating gives CASSALKGGRGGNTIYF.

This clone appeared a few times. The V gene is TRBV4-1, the J gene TRBJ1-5, with D maybe TRBD1 (5 bases). V lost 1 base to trimming and J lost 2 bases, with 9 bases between them. The CDR3 is 15 residues long. Germline V gene lookup returns CDR1 MGHRA and CDR2 YSYEKL. The CDR3 sequence: CASSQADSGNQPQHF. In DNA, the CDR3 is TGCGCCAGCAGCCAAGCCGACAGCGGCAATCAGCCCCAGCATTTT.

This clone appeared a single time. The V call is TRBV28, the J call TRBJ1-5; the D gene is possibly TRBD1 (6 bases). This CDR3 spans 13 amino acids. The germline V gene has CDR1 MDHEN and CDR2 SYDVKM. Trimming removed 3 bases from V and 6 bases from J, with 9 bases in between. Here the CDR3 reads CASSLGGTQPQHF. CDR3 coding DNA: TGTGCCAGCAGTTTGGGGGGCACTCAGCCCCAGCATTTT.

The genes are TRBV27 and TRBJ1-5; 8 nucleotides line up with TRBD1. Germline CDR1 is MNHEY and CDR2 is SMNVEV (reference sequence). CDR3 length: 15 residues. V shed 10 bases, J shed 9 bases, and the junction held 17 bases outside the gene matches. CDR3 DNA sequence: TGTGCCACCGCCCCGGACAGGGTCGTTTCTTGGCCCCAGCATTTT. Its protein is CATAPDRVVSWPQHF.

The V and J genes are TRBV20-1 and TRBJ2-1, with 9 bases aligning to TRBD2. The CDR3 covers 11 residues. The germline gives CDR1 DFQATT, CDR2 SNEGSKA (reference sequence). In DNA form, the CDR3 reads TGCAGGGCGGGAGGGCCGAAGGAGCAGTTCTTC. It encodes CRAGGPKEQFF.

The chain carries TRBV5-1 and TRBJ1-1; TRBD1 might be the D (5 bases). CDR1 is SGHRS and CDR2 is YFSETQ in the germline V gene. The CDR3 totals 16 residues. Trimming stripped 1 base from V and 5 bases from J, with 18 bases between. The CDR3 sequence is CASSLSGISGDTEAFF. The CDR3 region has the DNA TGCGCCAGCAGCTTGTCCGGGATTTCGGGGGATACTGAAGCTTTCTTT.

This clone was observed once. The genes are TRBV7-9 and TRBJ2-7; possibly TRBD1 for D (6 bases). From germline, CDR1 is SEHNR and CDR2 FQNEAQ (reference sequence). The CDR3 contains 14 residues. Trimming removed 4 bases from V and 1 base from J, with 11 bases in between. CDR3 sequence: CASSSTDRSYEQYF. DNA for the CDR3: TGTGCCAGCAGCTCCACGGACAGATCCTACGAGCAGTACTTC.

V and J are TRBV9 and TRBJ2-3; the D is unclear. CDR1 SGDLS and CDR2 YYNGEE come from the germline V gene. The CDR3 has 12 amino acids. Trimming stripped 6 bases from V and 3 bases from J, with 8 bases between. As DNA, the CDR3 is TGTGCCAGCAACGAAGGGACAGATACGCAGTATTTT. It is translated as CASNEGTDTQYF. The entire variable domain, with the rest obtained from reference TRBV9 and TRBJ2-3, is as follows: DSGVTQTPKHLITATGQRVTLRCSPRSGDLSVYWYQQSLDQGLQFLIQYYNGEERAKGNILERFSAQQFPDLHSELNLSSLELGDSALYFCASNEGTDTQYFGPGTRLTVL.

The table lists this clone with a count of one. The chain recombines TRBV7-9 with TRBJ2-7; TRBD2 might be the D (5 bases). Trimming pared 1 base from V and 4 bases from J, leaving 11 bases between. Germline assignment: CDR1 SEHNR and CDR2 FQNEAQ (reference sequence). This CDR3 has 14 residues. The CDR3 sequence is CASSLGRDHYEQYF. The CDR3 DNA reads TGTGCCAGCAGCTTAGGCCGGGATCATTACGAGCAGTACTTC.

A note on this clone: The identical CDR3 is also encoded by other nucleotide sequences in the sample. The V call is TRBV5-1, the J call TRBJ1-4; D may be TRBD1 (5 bases). This CDR3 comprises 14 residues. The germline gives CDR1 SGHRS, CDR2 YFSETQ. The V gene lost 0 bases and the J gene lost 4 bases, with 7 bases spanning the gap. The CDR3: CASSLGQINEKLFF. DNA of the CDR3: TGCGCCAGCAGCTTGGGACAGATTAATGAAAAACTGTTTTTT.

A word on this clone: The sample holds other DNA sequences that translate to the same CDR3. The chain recombines TRBV5-1 with TRBJ2-2; D is unresolved. The CDR3 contains 15 residues. CDR1 SGHRS and CDR2 YFSETQ come from the germline V gene. The V and J ends lost 0 bases and 4 bases respectively, with 10 bases between them. The CDR3 loop reads CASSLGGLATGELFF. CDR3 sequence (DNA): TGCGCCAGCAGCTTGGGTGGCCTGGCCACCGGGGAGCTGTTTTTT.

The rearrangement joins TRBV7-6 to TRBJ2-3; D remains unclear. Trimming cost V 9 bases and J 3 bases, with 16 bases left between them. The CDR3 has 14 amino acids. Germline V CDR1 and CDR2: SGHVS, FNYEAQ. The CDR3 loop is CASGPPVATDTQYF. As DNA, the CDR3 is TGTGCCAGTGGACCCCCGGTTGCGACAGATACGCAGTATTTT.